Included here is one TCR beta chain sequence, with context. V shed 0 bases and J shed 4 bases, with 6 bases lying between them. The CDR3 extends over 13 amino acids. Germline values: CDR1 MNHEY, CDR2 SMNVEV (reference sequence). This sample is drawn from a study of blood T cell repertoires in COVID-19. Study summary: There were acute and convalescent COVID-19 samples, and they came from the United States, Italy and Spain. The analysed material was cDNA or gDNA that came from T cells, B-cell-depleted T cells, or PBMCs.

Study processing details: Researchers report that nucleated cell counts were estimated from reference gene primer amplification. Assay: immunoSEQ multiplex PCR; the TCRdb copy retains only in-frame clones and omits some. V, J and clone size were drawn from that table, and D and trimming were deduced from the DNA. This repertoire shows roughly 260,000 clones, around 90% found once; its top ten account for 4%. The V and J genes are TRBV27 and TRBJ1-2; the D gene is possibly TRBD1 (6 bases). This sequence was found in a man between 60 and 75 years old who had recovered from COVID-19. The sequenced sample consisted of peripheral blood. CDR3 loop: CASSLSGAYGYTF. CDR3 DNA sequence: TGTGCCAGCAGTTTATCGGGGGCCTATGGCTACACCTTC.